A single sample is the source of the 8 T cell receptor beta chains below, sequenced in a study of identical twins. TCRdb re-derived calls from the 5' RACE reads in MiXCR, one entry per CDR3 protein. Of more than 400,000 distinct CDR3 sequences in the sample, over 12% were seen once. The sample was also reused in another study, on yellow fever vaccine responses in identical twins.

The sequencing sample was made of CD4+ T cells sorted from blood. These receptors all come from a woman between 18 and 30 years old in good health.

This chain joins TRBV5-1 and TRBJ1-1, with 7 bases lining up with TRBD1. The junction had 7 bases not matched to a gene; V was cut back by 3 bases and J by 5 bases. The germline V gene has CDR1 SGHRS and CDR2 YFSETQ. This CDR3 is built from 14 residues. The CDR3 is CASSSDRRATEAFF. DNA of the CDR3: TGCGCCAGCAGCTCGGACAGGAGGGCGACTGAAGCTTTCTTT. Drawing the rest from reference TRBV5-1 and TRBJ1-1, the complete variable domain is KAGVTQTPRYLIKTRGQQVTLSCSPISGHRSVSWYQQTPGQGLQFLFEYFSETQRNKGNFPGRFSGRQFSNSRSEMNVSTLELGDSALYLCASSSDRRATEAFFGQGTRLTVV.

CDR3 sequence: CSVAMTGFYGYTF. Here the CDR3 DNA reads TGCAGCGTTGCCATGACAGGTTTTTATGGCTACACCTTC. The chain joins TRBV29-1 to TRBJ1-2, with a weak D call TRBD1 (6 bases). Trimming removed 4 bases from V and 5 bases from J, with 14 bases in between. CDR3 size: 13 residues. CDR1 and CDR2 (germline): SQVTM, ANQGSEA.

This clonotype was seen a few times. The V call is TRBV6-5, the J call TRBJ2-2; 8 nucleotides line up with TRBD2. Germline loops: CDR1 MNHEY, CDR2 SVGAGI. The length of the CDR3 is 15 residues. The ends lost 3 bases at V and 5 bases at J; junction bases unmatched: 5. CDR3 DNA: TGTGCCAGCAGTTATGCGGGGGGCCTTACCGGGGAGCTGTTTTTT. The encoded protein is CASSYAGGLTGELFF.

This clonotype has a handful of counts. CDR3 nucleotide sequence: TGTGCCATCTCTGTCAGCGGTGAAGCTTTCTTT. Translating it yields CAISVSGEAFF. The chain is built from TRBV10-3 and TRBJ1-1, with unresolved D. Germline assignment: CDR1 ENHRY and CDR2 SYGVKD. V lost 8 bases, J lost 7 bases, and 11 bases lay in between. The CDR3 is 11 amino acids.

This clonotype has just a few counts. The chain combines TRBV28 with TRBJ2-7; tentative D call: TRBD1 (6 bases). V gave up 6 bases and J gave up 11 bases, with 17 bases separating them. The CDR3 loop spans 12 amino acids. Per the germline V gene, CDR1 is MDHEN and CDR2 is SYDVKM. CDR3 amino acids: CASSTYRAGEYF. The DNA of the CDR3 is TGTGCCAGCAGCACCTACAGGGCTGGGGAGTACTTC.

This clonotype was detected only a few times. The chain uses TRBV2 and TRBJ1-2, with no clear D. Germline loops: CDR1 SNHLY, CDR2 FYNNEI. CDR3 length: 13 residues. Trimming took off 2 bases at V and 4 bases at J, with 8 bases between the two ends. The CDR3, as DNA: TGTGCCAGCAGTGAATCCGCAGGCTATGGCTACACCTTC. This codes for CASSESAGYGYTF. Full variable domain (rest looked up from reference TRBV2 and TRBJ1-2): EPEVTQTPSHQVTQMGQEVILRCVPISNHLYFYWYRQILGQKVEFLVSFYNNEISEKSEIFDDQFSVERPDGSNFTLKIRSTKLEDSAMYFCASSESAGYGYTFGSGTRLTVV.

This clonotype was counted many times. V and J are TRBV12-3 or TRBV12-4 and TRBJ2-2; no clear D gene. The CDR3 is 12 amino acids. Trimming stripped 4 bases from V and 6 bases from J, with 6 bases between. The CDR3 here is CASSSNAGELFF. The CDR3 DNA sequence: TGTGCCAGCAGTTCCAATGCCGGGGAGCTGTTTTTT.

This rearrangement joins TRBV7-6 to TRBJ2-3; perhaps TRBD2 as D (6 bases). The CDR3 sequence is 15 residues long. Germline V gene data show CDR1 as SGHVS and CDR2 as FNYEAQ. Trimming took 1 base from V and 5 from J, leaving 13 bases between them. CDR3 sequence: CASSLEGARGDTQYF. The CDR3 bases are TGTGCCAGCAGCTTAGAAGGGGCGCGGGGAGATACGCAGTATTTT.